These 3 T cell receptor beta chains originate from one sample sequenced in a study of T cell responses to AZD1222 COVID-19 vaccine (dated by TCRdb to 2020 to 2023). The receptor library was made with the immunoSEQ multiplex PCR assay. TCRdb provides this immuneACCESS table in a form limited to in-frame rearrangements. Some clones are lacking; in checked studies, under half of them reflect an unresolved V gene, and why the rest are absent is not known. The table for this sample lists some 90,000 clones; approximately 89% of them were counted only once. The biggest ten clones account for approximately 15% of the sample. The intended sense of this specimen's time point label: baseline before first vaccination. The material sequenced was peripheral blood, taken on day 0 of AZD1222 vaccination. Every receptor here comes from an adult in good health.

This chain joins TRBV6-6 and TRBJ2-7; a weak D match, TRBD2 (5 bases). Trimming shortened V by 6 bases and J by 2 bases, and 20 bases separated the two germline ends. The CDR3 is made up of 16 amino acids. Per the germline V gene, CDR1 is MNHNY and CDR2 is SVGAGI (reference sequence). The CDR3 here is CASRSRLGAEAYEQYF. CDR3 in DNA: TGTGCCAGCAGGAGCCGATTAGGAGCGGAGGCCTACGAGCAGTACTTC.

This chain links TRBV2 with TRBJ1-1; D is perhaps TRBD1 (6 bases). V lost 4 bases and J 8 bases, leaving 14 bases between the germline ends. The CDR3 extends over 13 amino acids. Germline CDR1 and CDR2: SNHLY and FYNNEI. The CDR3 region is CASSVNRVAEAFF. CDR3 sequence (DNA): TGTGCCAGCAGTGTTAACAGGGTGGCCGAAGCTTTCTTT.

The chain has TRBV2 and TRBJ1-6; a weak D match, TRBD1 (5 bases). CDR1 and CDR2 (germline): SNHLY, FYNNEI. V was pared by 1 base and J by 7 bases, with 11 bases between. This CDR3 is built from 15 residues. DNA of the CDR3: TGTGCCAGCAGTGAAGGGACACTAGGGAATTCACCCCTCCACTTT. It codes for CASSEGTLGNSPLHF.